One sample yielded the 24 T cell receptor beta chains listed below, sequenced in a study of sequential checkpoint blockade in melanoma. Here immunoSEQ multiplex PCR was the method, and the copy in TCRdb shows in-frame clones only, minus some. The sample lists about 40,000 clones; roughly 89% were seen once. Treatment: randomized to nivolumab then ipilimumab (arm A) or the reverse (arm B). This sample comprised CD8+ T cells sorted from blood (inferred from file names), obtained from a patient given nivolumab and ipilimumab in sequence. The receptors originated from a human donor with melanoma.

V gene TRBV30 combines with J gene TRBJ1-5; D gene ambiguous. This CDR3 has 15 residues. CDR1 GTSNPN and CDR2 SVGIG come from the germline V gene (reference sequence). Trimming shortened V by 2 bases and J by 3 bases, and 14 bases separated the two germline ends. The CDR3 nucleotides read TGTGCCTGGAGTATCGGGTCGGTAAACAATCAGCCCCAGCATTTT. Translating gives CAWSIGSVNNQPQHF. The full variable domain, its missing parts supplied by reference TRBV30 and TRBJ1-5, is SQTIHQWPATLVQPVGSPLSLECTVEGTSNPNLYWYRQAAGRGLQLLFYSVGIGQISSEVPQNLSASRPQDRQFILSSKKLLLSDSGFYLCAWSIGSVNNQPQHFGDGTRLSIL.

The chain links TRBV27 to TRBJ1-2; the D gene is possibly TRBD1 (6 bases). The CDR3 has 15 residues. Between the trimmed V and J ends, which lost 3 bases and 4 bases, there was a span of 15 bases. Germline CDR1 is MNHEY and CDR2 is SMNVEV (reference sequence). The CDR3 DNA reads as TGTGCCAGCAGTTTCTCCCAGGGGTCTTTCTATGGCTACACCTTC. Its translation: CASSFSQGSFYGYTF.

The V and J genes are TRBV5-4 and TRBJ2-2; D gene uncertain. The V and J ends lost 3 bases and 6 bases respectively, with 6 bases between them. This CDR3 comprises 12 residues. The V gene's germline CDR1 is SGHNT and CDR2 YYREEE (reference sequence). CDR3: CASSSLAGELFF. As DNA, the CDR3 is TGTGCCAGCAGCTCCTTAGCCGGGGAGCTGTTTTTT.

This clone was found once. This chain connects TRBV7-9 to TRBJ2-2; 11 bases map to TRBD1. Germline CDR1 SEHNR, CDR2 FQNEAQ (reference sequence). V lost 5 bases and J lost 1; bases outside the gene matches: 12. This CDR3 spans 19 amino acids. The chain's CDR3 is CASSLPISGTGGNTGELFF. The DNA of the CDR3 is TGTGCCAGCAGCCTCCCGATTTCCGGGACAGGGGGGAACACCGGGGAGCTGTTTTTT.

This clone is categorized as large. This chain links TRBV4-1 with TRBJ2-2, with TRBD2 matching 12 bases. This CDR3 comprises 19 residues. Germline trimming cut 0 bases from V and 1 base from J; bases unmatched to any gene: 6. Looked up from germline, CDR1 is MGHRA and CDR2 is YSYEKL. The CDR3 nucleotides are TGCGCCAGCAGCCAAGAGACTAGCGGGAGTAGGCGGAACACCGGGGAGCTGTTTTTT. It yields the protein CASSQETSGSRRNTGELFF.

The V call is TRBV13, the J call TRBJ2-7; tentative D call: TRBD2 (6 bases). The CDR3 consists of 12 residues. V lost 5 bases to trimming and J lost 3 bases, with 8 bases between them. Germline CDR1 is PRHDT and CDR2 is FYEKMQ (reference sequence). The CDR3 sequence is CASSPGSYEQYF. CDR3 in DNA: TGTGCCAGCAGCCCCGGGAGCTACGAGCAGTACTTC.

In this sample, this clone turned up a few times. The chain uses TRBV7-9 and TRBJ2-5; 8 bases match TRBD2. The CDR3 totals 13 residues. Germline CDR1 SEHNR, CDR2 FQNEAQ (reference sequence). V shed 3 bases, J shed 3 bases, and the junction held 0 bases outside the gene matches. The CDR3 coding sequence is TGTGCCAGCAGCTTTAGCGGGGAAGAGACCCAGTACTTC. It specifies CASSFSGEETQYF.

The rearrangement links TRBV28 to TRBJ2-7, with TRBD1 identical over 11 bases. Germline V gene lookup returns CDR1 MDHEN and CDR2 SYDVKM. J gave up 7 bases and V 2 bases, and 1 base lay outside the gene matches. The CDR3 runs 13 residues. The CDR3 coding sequence is TGTGCCAGCAGTTTAGGGACAGGGGGAGAGCAGTACTTC. It specifies CASSLGTGGEQYF.

J is TRBJ2-2 and V is TRBV6-5; 9 bases are a match to TRBD1. Germline CDR1 is MNHEY and CDR2 is SVGAGI. The CDR3 contains 15 residues. After removal of 6 bases from V and 4 bases from J, the junction contained 6 bases not matched to a gene. This CDR3 is CASRPGTGFTGELFF. DNA for the CDR3: TGTGCCAGCAGGCCCGGGACAGGGTTCACCGGGGAGCTGTTTTTT.

This chain joins TRBV29-1 and TRBJ2-2; perhaps TRBD2 as D (5 bases). The length of the CDR3 is 13 residues. Germline CDR1 is SQVTM and CDR2 is ANQGSEA. V lost 8 bases, J lost 0 bases, and 10 bases lay in between. In DNA form, the CDR3 reads TGCAGCTCTGCCGGGGCGAACACCGGGGAGCTGTTTTTT. Amino acids: CSSAGANTGELFF.

This chain joins TRBV19 and TRBJ2-7; 9 nucleotides line up with TRBD2. The CDR3 contains 15 residues. Trimming took 1 base from V and 11 from J; bases not matched to a gene: 12. Per the germline V gene, CDR1 is LNHDA and CDR2 is SQIVND (reference sequence). The DNA for the CDR3 is TGTGCCAGTAGTATAGTTTCGGCTAGCGGGGACGGAAAGTACTTC. Protein product: CASSIVSASGDGKYF.

As DNA, the CDR3 is TGTGCCAGCAGTTTAGGTCAGGGGTTAAACACTGAAGCTTTCTTT. Translation: CASSLGQGLNTEAFF. The V call is TRBV28, the J call TRBJ1-1; D possibly corresponds to TRBD1 (6 bases). Trimming removed 2 bases from V and 2 bases from J, with 12 bases in between. The CDR3 has 15 residues. From germline, CDR1 is MDHEN and CDR2 SYDVKM.

The V gene is TRBV6-5, the J gene TRBJ1-2; tentatively, D is TRBD1 (6 bases). The ends were cut back, 5 bases at V and 13 bases at J, with 26 bases in the middle. CDR1 and CDR2 from the germline V gene are MNHEY and SVGAGI. CDR3 length: 15 amino acids. For the CDR3, the DNA is TGTGCCAGCAGTAACCTACAGGGTTGGTGGGGGCGCTGCACCTTC. Translated: CASSNLQGWWGRCTF.

V usage is TRBV11-3 and J usage is TRBJ1-1; tentative D call: TRBD1 (5 bases). CDR3 size: 14 residues. Germline loops: CDR1 SGHNT, CDR2 YENEEA. The CDR3: CAQSRILGDTEAFF. CDR3 DNA sequence: TGTGCTCAGTCCCGTATTCTAGGGGACACTGAAGCTTTCTTT.

CDR3 nucleotides: TGTGCCAGCAGTTTCAGGGGGTACGAGCAGTACTTC. Residues: CASSFRGYEQYF. This chain joins TRBV6-5 and TRBJ2-7; 7 nucleotides align to TRBD1. Germline CDR1 reads MNHEY; CDR2 reads SVGAGI. The CDR3 covers 12 residues. V lost 4 bases, J lost 4 bases, and 1 base stayed unmatched.

CDR3 bases: TGCGCCAGCAGCCAAGGCCCGACAGGGTTAGGTGGCTACACCTTC. It yields the protein CASSQGPTGLGGYTF. J is TRBJ1-2 and V is TRBV4-1; 7 bases align to TRBD1. Germline trimming cut 1 base from V and 7 bases from J; bases unmatched to any gene: 9. The germline V gene encodes CDR1 MGHRA and CDR2 YSYEKL. The CDR3 runs to 15 residues.

The V and J genes are TRBV12-2 and TRBJ1-4; TRBD1 is the table's D call, not checked against the DNA. TRBV12-2 is marked as a pseudogene. The CDR3 is made up of 16 amino acids. CDR3 nucleotide sequence: TGTGCAAGTCGCCCGGACAGGGTCGTCTTTAATGAAAAACTGTTTTTT. Translation: CASRPDRVVFNEKLFF.

This clone showed up just once. V usage is TRBV27 and J usage is TRBJ2-3; 10 nucleotides agree with TRBD2. Trimming took 6 bases from V and 1 from J; bases not matched to a gene: 4. Germline V lookup: CDR1 MNHEY, CDR2 SMNVEV (reference sequence). The CDR3 spans 15 residues. The CDR3, as DNA: TGTGCCAGCAGCGCCGGGACTAGCGGCACAGATACGCAGTATTTT. Translated: CASSAGTSGTDTQYF.

The V gene is TRBV18, the J gene TRBJ2-3; 7 nucleotides match TRBD1. The CDR3 loop spans 15 amino acids. With V trimmed by 3 bases and J by 1 base, 4 bases remained unmatched. The germline V gene encodes CDR1 KGHSH and CDR2 LQKENI. This CDR3 is CASSPGDRGTDTQYF. The DNA for the CDR3 is TGTGCCAGCTCACCCGGCGACAGGGGCACAGATACGCAGTATTTT.

The chain carries TRBV7-6 and TRBJ2-7, with 7 bases fitting TRBD1. The CDR3 totals 13 residues. Trimming removed 1 base from V and 6 bases from J; junction bases left unmatched: 3. Germline loops: CDR1 SGHVS, CDR2 FNYEAQ. In nucleotides, the CDR3 is TGTGCCAGCAGCTTAGGGACAGGTCTCGAGCAGTACGTC. Its protein product is CASSLGTGLEQYV.

The chain uses TRBV6-1 and TRBJ2-7; a possible D gene is TRBD1 (5 bases). The germline V gene has CDR1 MNHNS and CDR2 SASEGT. The CDR3 covers 13 residues. The V gene lost 6 bases and the J gene lost 3 bases, with 12 bases spanning the gap. The CDR3 spells CASSPGKFYEQYV. CDR3 nucleotides: TGTGCCAGCAGCCCAGGGAAGTTCTACGAGCAGTACGTC.

CDR3 region: CASSYEGAGDTQYF. The CDR3 nucleotides are TGTGCCAGCAGCTATGAGGGGGCCGGAGATACGCAGTATTTT. The chain has TRBV5-4 and TRBJ2-3, with 7 bases matching TRBD1. The length of the CDR3 is 14 residues. V gave up 3 bases and J gave up 5 bases; unmatched junction bases: 6. CDR1 is SGHNT, CDR2 YYREEE, per germline (reference sequence).

V and J are TRBV4-3 and TRBJ2-1, with TRBD2 matching 7 bases. This CDR3 spans 14 amino acids. The V and J ends lost 2 bases and 13 bases, in that order; junction bases with no gene match: 11. Germline CDR1 reads LGHNA; CDR2 reads YSLEER. Written as DNA, the CDR3 is TGCGCCAGCAGCCAACTAATGGCGGGAGCAGAACAGTTCTTC. It yields the protein CASSQLMAGAEQFF.

V gene TRBV10-1 combines with J gene TRBJ2-3; 7 bases map to TRBD2. CDR3 length: 17 amino acids. The germline V gene has CDR1 WNHNN and CDR2 SYGVQD (reference sequence). V lost 4 bases, J lost 4 bases, and 14 bases stayed unmatched. The CDR3 sequence is CASSVLADPSVPDTQYF. The CDR3 coding sequence is TGCGCCAGCAGTGTTCTAGCGGACCCTTCAGTCCCAGATACGCAGTATTTT.